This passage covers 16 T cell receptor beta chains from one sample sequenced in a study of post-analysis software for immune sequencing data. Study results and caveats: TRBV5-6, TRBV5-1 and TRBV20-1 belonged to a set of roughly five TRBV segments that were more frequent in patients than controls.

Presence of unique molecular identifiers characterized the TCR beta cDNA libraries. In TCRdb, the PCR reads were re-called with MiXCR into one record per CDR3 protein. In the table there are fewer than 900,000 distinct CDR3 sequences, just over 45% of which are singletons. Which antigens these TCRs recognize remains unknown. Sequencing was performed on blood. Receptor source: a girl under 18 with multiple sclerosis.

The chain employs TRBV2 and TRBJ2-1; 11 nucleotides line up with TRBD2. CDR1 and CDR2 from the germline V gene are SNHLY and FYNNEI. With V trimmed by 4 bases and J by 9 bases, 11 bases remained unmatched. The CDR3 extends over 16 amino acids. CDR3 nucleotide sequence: TGTGCCAGCAGTGGATTGGGGACTAGCGGTCCCGGTGAGCAGTTCTTC. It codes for CASSGLGTSGPGEQFF.

For the CDR3, the DNA is TGTGCCAGCAGAGACGGACTAGCGTACGGGAAGCAGTACTTC. The encoded protein is CASRDGLAYGKQYF. The chain recombines TRBV2 with TRBJ2-7; 9 bases line up with TRBD2. Germline CDR1 is SNHLY and CDR2 is FYNNEI. CDR3 length: 14 residues. Germline trimming cut 6 bases from V and 8 bases from J; bases unmatched to any gene: 11.

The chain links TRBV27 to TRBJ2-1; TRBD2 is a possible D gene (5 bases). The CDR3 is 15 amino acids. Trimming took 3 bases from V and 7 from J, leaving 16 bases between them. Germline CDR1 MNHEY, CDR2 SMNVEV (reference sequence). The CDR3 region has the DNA TGTGCCAGCAGTTTCCCCGGACTGGAAGAAAATGAGCAGTTCTTC. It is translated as CASSFPGLEENEQFF.

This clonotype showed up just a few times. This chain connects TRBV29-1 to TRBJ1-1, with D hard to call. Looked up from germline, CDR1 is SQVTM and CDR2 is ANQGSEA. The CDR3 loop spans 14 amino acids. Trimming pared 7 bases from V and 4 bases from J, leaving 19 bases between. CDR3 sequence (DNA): TGCAGCGGTGAGTACTTACCAACCCGCACTGAAGCTTTCTTT. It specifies CSGEYLPTRTEAFF.

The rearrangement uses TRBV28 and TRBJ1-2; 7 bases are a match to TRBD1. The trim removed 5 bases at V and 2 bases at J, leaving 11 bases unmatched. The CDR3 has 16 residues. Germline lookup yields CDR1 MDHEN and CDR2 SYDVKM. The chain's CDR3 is CASSVPRGTENYGYTF. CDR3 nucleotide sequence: TGTGCCAGCAGTGTGCCGCGCGGGACAGAGAACTATGGCTACACCTTC.

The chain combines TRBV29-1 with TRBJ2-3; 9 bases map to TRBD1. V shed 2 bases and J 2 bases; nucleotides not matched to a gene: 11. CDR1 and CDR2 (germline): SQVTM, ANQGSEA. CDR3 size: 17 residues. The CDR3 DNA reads TGCAGCGTTGAAATTGGAAGGACAGGGGTTTACACAGATACGCAGTATTTT. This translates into CSVEIGRTGVYTDTQYF.

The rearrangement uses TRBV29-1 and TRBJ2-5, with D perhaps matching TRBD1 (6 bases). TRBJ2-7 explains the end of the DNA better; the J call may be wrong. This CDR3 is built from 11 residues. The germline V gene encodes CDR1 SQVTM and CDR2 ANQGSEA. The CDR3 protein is CSVGDNCEQYF. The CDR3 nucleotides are TGCAGCGTGGGGGACAACTGCGAGCAGTACTTC.

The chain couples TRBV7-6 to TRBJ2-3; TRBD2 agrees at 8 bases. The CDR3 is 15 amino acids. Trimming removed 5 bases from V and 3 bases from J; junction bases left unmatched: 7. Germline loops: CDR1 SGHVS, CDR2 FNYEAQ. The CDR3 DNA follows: TGTGCCAGCAGCCTGACTAGCGTTGGTACAGATACGCAGTATTTT. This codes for CASSLTSVGTDTQYF.

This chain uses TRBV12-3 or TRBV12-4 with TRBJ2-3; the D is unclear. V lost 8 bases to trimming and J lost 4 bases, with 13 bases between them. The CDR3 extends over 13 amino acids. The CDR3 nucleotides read TGTGCCAGCGGGCGTATGAGAGCAGATACGCAGTATTTT. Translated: CASGRMRADTQYF.

The CDR3 region is CASSLGASGSGTDTQYF. CDR3 nucleotides: TGTGCCAGCAGTTTGGGAGCTAGCGGGAGTGGCACAGATACGCAGTATTTT. This rearrangement joins TRBV6-2 or TRBV6-3 to TRBJ2-3; 10 bases match TRBD2. J lost 1 base, V lost 4 bases, and 8 bases had no gene match. The CDR3 sequence is 17 residues long. Germline values: CDR1 MNHEY, CDR2 SVGEGT.

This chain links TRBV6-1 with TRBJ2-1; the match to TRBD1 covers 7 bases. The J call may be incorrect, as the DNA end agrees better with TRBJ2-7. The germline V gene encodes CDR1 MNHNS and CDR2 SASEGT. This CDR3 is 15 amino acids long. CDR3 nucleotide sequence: TGTGCCAGCAGTGCCCGGGACAGTGAAGCTTTCGAGCAGTACTTC. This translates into CASSARDSEAFEQYF.

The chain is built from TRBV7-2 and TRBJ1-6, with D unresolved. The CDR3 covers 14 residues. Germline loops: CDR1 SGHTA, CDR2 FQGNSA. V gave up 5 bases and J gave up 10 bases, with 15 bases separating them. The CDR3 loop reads CASSPIIGGSPLHF. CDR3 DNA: TGTGCCAGCAGCCCCATCATCGGTGGCTCACCCCTCCACTTT.

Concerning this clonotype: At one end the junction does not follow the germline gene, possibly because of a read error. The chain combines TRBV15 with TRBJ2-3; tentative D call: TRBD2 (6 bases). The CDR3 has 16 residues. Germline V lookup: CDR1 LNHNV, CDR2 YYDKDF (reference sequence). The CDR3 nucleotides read TGTGCTACCAGCAGAGAGACCGGGGGAAGCACAGATACGCAGTATTTT. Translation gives CATSRETGGSTDTQYF.

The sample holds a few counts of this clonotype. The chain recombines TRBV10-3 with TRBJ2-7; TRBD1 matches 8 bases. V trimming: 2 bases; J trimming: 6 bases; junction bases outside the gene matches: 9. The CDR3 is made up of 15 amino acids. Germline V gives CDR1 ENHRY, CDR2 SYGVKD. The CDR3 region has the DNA TGTGCCATCAGTGAGACCGGGACAGGTTGGTCCGAGCAGTACTTC. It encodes CAISETGTGWSEQYF.

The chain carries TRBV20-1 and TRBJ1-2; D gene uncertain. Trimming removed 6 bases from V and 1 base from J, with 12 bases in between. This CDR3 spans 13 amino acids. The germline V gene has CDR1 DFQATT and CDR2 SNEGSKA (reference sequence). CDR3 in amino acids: CSANKIINYGYTF. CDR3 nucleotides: TGCAGTGCCAACAAGATAATTAACTATGGCTACACCTTC.

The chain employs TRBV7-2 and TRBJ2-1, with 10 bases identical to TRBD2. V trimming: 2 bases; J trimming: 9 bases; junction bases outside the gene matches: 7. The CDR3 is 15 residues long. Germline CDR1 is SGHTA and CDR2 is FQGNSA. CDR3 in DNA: TGTGCCAGCAGCTTAAGGGCTAGCGGGAGTCGTGAGCAGTTCTTC. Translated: CASSLRASGSREQFF.